The sequence of this T cell receptor (beta chain) was determined in a study of human T cells and chemical hapten exposure. Study-wide background: During the roughly 23-week study period, patients had diphenylcyclopropenone applied to the scalp every week.

The time point here: patch test 3, about 24 weeks after DPC sensitization. As for treatment: therapeutic diphenylcyclopropenone sensitization with weekly scalp DPC. Study-wide results and caveats: As the donors had alopecia, their immune response may differ from healthy people's.

In germline, CDR1 is MGHRA, CDR2 YSYEKL. This CDR3 has 17 amino acids. The J segment lost 9 bases and the V segment lost 1 base, leaving 10 bases of the junction unmatched. TCRdb called the RACE reads again in MiXCR, with one record for every CDR3 protein. The data show 75,000 to 90,000 distinct CDR3 sequences, roughly 10% seen once. Note on this clonotype: Antigen: not known.

This chain links TRBV4-1 with TRBJ2-3; 13 nucleotides align to TRBD2. This clonotype was sampled from a woman aged 50 to 65 with alopecia areata. Some clones in this sample may be carry-over from other donors' samples. The starting material was whole blood, obtained in connection with sensitization to the hapten diphenylcyclopropenone (DPC). CDR3 coding DNA: TGCGCCAGCAGCCAAGCCCGAACTAGCGGGAGGGGATGGACGCAGTATTTT. Translating gives CASSQARTSGRGWTQYF.